This T cell receptor beta chain was recovered during a study of blood T cell repertoires in COVID-19. In the study overall: Sample material is recorded as cDNA or gDNA derived from T cells, B-cell-depleted T cells, or PBMCs.

Here immunoSEQ multiplex PCR was the method, and the copy in TCRdb shows in-frame clones only, minus some. The sample lists roughly 39,000 clones, approximately 92% occurring once. Sequencing was done on a sample of peripheral blood. The receptor comes from a man aged 30 to 39 with active or convalescent COVID-19.

The DNA for the CDR3 is TGTGCCAGCAGTTCGGGCAGGGAACAAGAGACCCAGTACTTC. Translated, it gives CASSSGREQETQYF. The rearrangement joins TRBV6-2 or TRBV6-3 to TRBJ2-5, with D tentatively TRBD1 (5 bases). V dropped 4 bases and J dropped 2 bases, with 11 bases sitting between them. Germline V gene lookup returns CDR1 MNHEY and CDR2 SVGEGT. The CDR3 consists of 14 residues.